The 18 T cell receptor beta chains reported below all come from one sample, sequenced in a study of monozygotic twins with inflammatory bowel disease. TCRdb processed the 5' RACE reads again and assigns one entry to each CDR3 protein, with no DNA. Reported are about 150,000 distinct CDR3 sequences; the ten largest clones contain 1% to 1.5%. The sequencing sample was made of blood. Every receptor here comes from a human donor with ulcerative colitis or Crohn's disease, or a healthy co-twin of an affected twin (not recorded which).

The chain couples TRBV5-1 to TRBJ2-7. This CDR3 spans 15 amino acids. Germline CDR1 and CDR2: SGHRS and YFSETQ. This chain's CDR3 is CASSSGRRQSDEQYF. Filled out from reference TRBV5-1 and TRBJ2-7, the complete variable domain reads KAGVTQTPRYLIKTRGQQVTLSCSPISGHRSVSWYQQTPGQGLQFLFEYFSETQRNKGNFPGRFSGRQFSNSRSEMNVSTLELGDSALYLCASSSGRRQSDEQYFGPGTRLTVT.

The chain has TRBV5-1 and TRBJ2-3; checking the TCRdb D call of TRBD1 is not possible without DNA. Germline CDR1 SGHRS, CDR2 YFSETQ. There are 11 residues in the CDR3. Here the CDR3 reads CASRGGDTQYF.

This CDR3 is CASSLPGTRSLYF. The chain uses TRBV5-4 and TRBJ2-7; checking the TCRdb D call of TRBD2 is not possible without DNA. Germline assignment: CDR1 SGHNT and CDR2 YYREEE (reference sequence). CDR3 length: 13 amino acids.

The rearrangement joins TRBV20-1 to TRBJ1-2. This CDR3 is 13 amino acids long. Germline CDR1 and CDR2: DFQATT and SNEGSKA (reference sequence). The chain's CDR3 is CSARDKPRSGYTF.

The V gene is TRBV11-2, the J gene TRBJ2-1; there is no DNA to check the TCRdb D call of TRBD1. Germline CDR1 SGHAT, CDR2 FQNNGV. This CDR3 has 18 amino acids. The CDR3: CASNQVLQGQGGNNEQFF.

The J gene is TRBJ1-2, the V gene TRBV25-1; the TCRdb call, TRBD1, lacks DNA for checking. The CDR3 extends over 14 amino acids. The germline gives CDR1 MGHDK, CDR2 SYGVNS. The CDR3 protein is CASSAPGQLYGYTF.

The chain carries TRBV5-1 and TRBJ2-1. This CDR3 has 15 residues. Germline CDR1 reads SGHRS; CDR2 reads YFSETQ. Here the CDR3 reads CASSQTESSYNEQFF. Complete variable domain (other parts from reference TRBV5-1 and TRBJ2-1): KAGVTQTPRYLIKTRGQQVTLSCSPISGHRSVSWYQQTPGQGLQFLFEYFSETQRNKGNFPGRFSGRQFSNSRSEMNVSTLELGDSALYLCASSQTESSYNEQFFGPGTRLTVL.

The rearrangement uses TRBV30 and TRBJ1-1. The CDR3 consists of 13 residues. CDR1 and CDR2 from the germline V gene are GTSNPN and SVGIG (reference sequence). The chain's CDR3 is CAWSRRMNTEAFF.

The V call is TRBV30, the J call TRBJ2-7. The CDR3 runs to 11 residues. The germline CDR1 and CDR2 sequences are GTSNPN and SVGIG (reference sequence). CDR3 residues: CAWGTSYEQYF. Full variable domain (remainder filled in from reference TRBV30 and TRBJ2-7): SQTIHQWPATLVQPVGSPLSLECTVEGTSNPNLYWYRQAAGRGLQLLFYSVGIGQISSEVPQNLSASRPQDRQFILSSKKLLLSDSGFYLCAWGTSYEQYFGPGTRLTVT.

The V gene is TRBV20-1, the J gene TRBJ2-7; the D call of TRBD2 rests on TCRdb alone, since no DNA is present to check it. Germline V gene lookup returns CDR1 DFQATT and CDR2 SNEGSKA (reference sequence). The CDR3 consists of 14 residues. The CDR3 sequence: CSAPLRREGYEQYF.

CDR3 amino acids: CASSTPGTAEAFF. The chain links TRBV6-5 to TRBJ1-1; TCRdb indicates TRBD1, and absent DNA this call remains unverified. CDR1 MNHEY and CDR2 SVGAGI come from the germline V gene. The CDR3 contains 13 residues.

This chain connects TRBV18 to TRBJ2-2. The CDR3 is made up of 14 amino acids. CDR1 is KGHSH, CDR2 LQKENI, per germline. CDR3 sequence: CASSPQENTGELFF. The whole variable domain, filled in from reference TRBV18 and TRBJ2-2, reads NAGVMQNPRHLVRRRGQEARLRCSPMKGHSHVYWYRQLPEEGLKFMVYLQKENIIDESGMPKERFSAEFPKEGPSILRIQQVVRGDSAAYFCASSPQENTGELFFGEGSRLTVL.

The chain is built from TRBV7-9 and TRBJ2-7. Looked up from germline, CDR1 is SEHNR and CDR2 is FQNEAQ (reference sequence). CDR3 size: 14 residues. CDR3 sequence reads: CASSLGTGVYEQYF.

The CDR3 is CATSRELDRSNSPLHF. The V call is TRBV15, the J call TRBJ1-6; TCRdb picks TRBD1, but there is no DNA to check that call. The CDR3 length is 16 residues. Germline CDR1 reads LNHNV; CDR2 reads YYDKDF (reference sequence).

V usage is TRBV12-3 or TRBV12-4 and J usage is TRBJ2-1; TCRdb calls TRBD2, which cannot be checked without DNA. The CDR3 sequence is 15 residues long. The CDR3 protein is CASTQLAGVFNEQFF.

This chain uses TRBV5-6 with TRBJ2-3; TCRdb reports TRBD2, a call that lacks DNA to check it against. The germline CDR1 and CDR2 sequences are SGHDT and YYEEEE. This CDR3 contains 17 residues. The CDR3 region is CASSPLLAGEFGDTQYF.

This chain links TRBV5-1 with TRBJ2-7. Germline V lookup: CDR1 SGHRS, CDR2 YFSETQ. There are 15 residues in the CDR3. The CDR3 is CASSLGAVQSYEQYF.

The chain carries TRBV30 and TRBJ1-2. The germline V gene has CDR1 GTSNPN and CDR2 SVGIG (reference sequence). The CDR3 spans 13 residues. The CDR3 is CAWTPGDGYGYTF.